Measured by frequency, the clone carrying this TCR beta chain is medium-sized. Its antigen is not identified. TCRdb re-called the 10x single-cell sequencing reads and catalogs CDR3 proteins one per entry, DNA excluded. The repertoire table contains about 1,500 distinct CDR3 sequences. The CDR3 runs to 14 residues. Germline V gene lookup returns CDR1 MNHEY and CDR2 SMNVEV (reference sequence). Neurodegeneration in patients was confirmed with biomarkers including neurofilament, amyloid-beta and tau. The data were taken from a study of CD8 T cells in cerebrospinal fluid in Alzheimer's disease. Study conclusions and caveats: The authors cautioned that cerebrospinal fluid EBV-specific TCRs do not prove EBV causes Alzheimer's.

Input material: cerebrospinal fluid. The receptor comes from a human donor with Alzheimer's disease. This chain connects TRBV27 to TRBJ1-6; there is no DNA to check the TCRdb D call of TRBD1. CDR3 region: CASSLMGALSPLHF.